One sample yielded the 11 T cell receptor beta chains listed below, sequenced in a study of metastatic and nonmetastatic thyroid tumors. TCRdb called clones again from the PCR reads with MiXCR. This table has some 15,000 clones, about 13% appearing once. The entire patient cohort was treatment-naive prior to thyroid surgery. Sequencing was done on a sample of blood. These TCRs come from a female donor with papillary thyroid cancer or a benign thyroid nodule (not recorded which). Some clones in this sample may be carry-over from other donors' samples.

This clone was observed at least ten times. The V and J genes are TRBV2 and TRBJ1-6; TRBD1 might be the D (5 bases). V was pared by 5 bases and J by 6 bases, with 20 bases between. This CDR3 spans 17 amino acids. The V gene's germline CDR1 is SNHLY and CDR2 FYNNEI. In DNA form, the CDR3 reads TGTGCCAGCAGTCAAAGCGGCTCACGGGACGGTAATTCACCCCTCCACTTT. It is translated as CASSQSGSRDGNSPLHF.

This clone appeared many times. The genes are TRBV7-8 and TRBJ2-5; D uncertain. Germline V gene data show CDR1 as SGHVS and CDR2 as FQNEAQ. CDR3 length: 16 residues. Deletions cut 6 bases from V and 1 base from J, with 18 bases between. CDR3 region: CASSSQFLIPQETQYF. DNA for the CDR3: TGTGCCAGCAGTTCTCAGTTCCTTATTCCCCAAGAGACCCAGTACTTC.

Of note for this clone: At one of its ends the junction is not consistent with the germline gene, which may arise from a read error. The V gene is TRBV28, the J gene TRBJ1-1; possibly TRBD1 for D (6 bases). CDR3 length: 14 residues. Germline V gene lookup returns CDR1 MDHEN and CDR2 SYDVKM. CDR3 sequence: CAISHRDTHTEAFF. The CDR3 DNA follows: TGTGCCATCAGTCACAGGGACACTCACACTGAAGCTTTCTTT.

This clone was seen many times. The genes are TRBV6-1 and TRBJ1-4, with no clear D. The V and J ends lost 10 bases and 4 bases respectively, with 7 bases between them. Germline loops: CDR1 MNHNS, CDR2 SASEGT. The CDR3 has 11 residues. The CDR3 DNA reads TGTGCCACCACTTTTAATGAAAAACTGTTTTTT. Amino acids: CATTFNEKLFF.

There are many counts of this clone. The rearrangement uses TRBV5-1 and TRBJ1-1, with D uncertain. Germline V gene data show CDR1 as SGHRS and CDR2 as YFSETQ. Trimming left V 0 bases short and J 1 base short, with 4 bases between. CDR3 size: 13 residues. The CDR3, as DNA: TGCGCCAGCAGCTTGGGGACGAACACTGAAGCTTTCTTT. Translation gives CASSLGTNTEAFF.

This clone has ten or more counts. J is TRBJ2-4 and V is TRBV28; possible D gene TRBD1, 6 bases. Germline CDR1 and CDR2: MDHEN and SYDVKM. CDR3 length: 15 amino acids. V was pared by 4 bases and J by 6 bases, with 16 bases between. The CDR3 DNA reads as TGTGCCAGCAGTTCCCCGCCGACAGGCCTAAACATTCAGTACTTC. Its protein is CASSSPPTGLNIQYF.

The table lists this clone with many counts. The rearrangement links TRBV19 to TRBJ2-1; 13 bases are shared with TRBD2. Germline V gene sequence: CDR1 LNHDA, CDR2 SQIVND (reference sequence). CDR3 size: 19 residues. V gave up 4 bases and J gave up 2 bases; unmatched junction bases: 11. Here the CDR3 DNA reads TGTGCCAGTAGTACTCGACCCGGACTAGCGGGGGTCCCCTACAATGAGCAGTTCTTC. It specifies CASSTRPGLAGVPYNEQFF.

This clone was seen a handful of times. V gene TRBV6-1 combines with J gene TRBJ2-5; TRBD1 aligns across 9 bases. CDR3 size: 14 residues. CDR1 is MNHNS and CDR2 is SASEGT in the germline V gene. V lost 5 bases, J lost 3 bases, and 4 bases stayed unmatched. As DNA, the CDR3 is TGTGCCAGCAGTCCGGGGACAGGGAAAGAGACCCAGTACTTC. Amino acids: CASSPGTGKETQYF.

The rearrangement uses TRBV30 and TRBJ1-5; maybe TRBD1 (6 bases). Germline lookup yields CDR1 GTSNPN and CDR2 SVGIG (reference sequence). The length of the CDR3 is 13 residues. The V gene lost 5 bases and the J gene lost 3 bases, with 11 bases spanning the gap. Here the CDR3 reads CAWSRDTNQPQHF. The CDR3 bases are TGTGCCTGGTCCCGGGACACCAATCAGCCCCAGCATTTT.

By its share, this clone is medium-sized. This chain uses TRBV28 with TRBJ1-5; TRBD1 agrees at 7 bases. With V trimmed by 6 bases and J by 5 bases, 7 bases remained unmatched. Per the germline V gene, CDR1 is MDHEN and CDR2 is SYDVKM. The CDR3 length is 14 residues. The CDR3 here is CASRPDRSYQPQHF. Written as DNA, the CDR3 is TGTGCCAGCAGGCCGGACAGGTCATATCAGCCCCAGCATTTT. Full variable domain (remainder filled in from reference TRBV28 and TRBJ1-5): DVKVTQSSRYLVKRTGEKVFLECVQDMDHENMFWYRQDPGLGLRLIYFSYDVKMKEKGDIPEGYSVSREKKERFSLILESASTNQTSMYLCASRPDRSYQPQHFGDGTRLSIL.

In this sample, this clone turned up many times. This sample also contains other DNA sequences that code for the same CDR3. This chain connects TRBV5-1 to TRBJ1-3; 9 bases line up with TRBD1. Per the germline V gene, CDR1 is SGHRS and CDR2 is YFSETQ. Losses at the gene ends were 1 base for V and 2 bases for J; bases not matched to a gene: 7. The CDR3 is made up of 17 amino acids. The CDR3 loop reads CASSLSSQGATGNTIYF. The CDR3, as DNA: TGCGCCAGCAGCTTGTCCTCACAGGGGGCTACTGGAAACACCATATATTTT.